This T cell receptor beta chain originates from a study of blood T cell repertoires in COVID-19. Overall study: COVID-19 samples collected from the United States, Italy and Spain covered acute and convalescent phases.

Germline CDR1 and CDR2: KGHSH and LQKENI. CDR3 length: 14 residues. V lost 3 bases to trimming and J lost 5 bases, with 13 bases between them. Original data processing: Nucleated cell number was recorded as an estimate derived from reference gene primer amplification. TCRdb keeps only in-frame clones here, not all; method: immunoSEQ multiplex PCR. That table gives V, J and clone size, and the DNA gave D and trimming. The sample carries hundreds of thousands of clones, 75% to 90% recorded once. The receptor was isolated from a man aged 30 to 45 who had recovered from COVID-19. Source material: PBMCs or T cells enriched from blood (not recorded which). This rearrangement joins TRBV18 to TRBJ2-5, with a possible D match to TRBD2 (6 bases). CDR3 loop: CASSPMWEAETQYF. In DNA form, the CDR3 reads TGTGCCAGCTCACCTATGTGGGAGGCGGAGACCCAGTACTTC. The whole variable domain, remainder taken from reference TRBV18 and TRBJ2-5, is NAGVMQNPRHLVRRRGQEARLRCSPMKGHSHVYWYRQLPEEGLKFMVYLQKENIIDESGMPKERFSAEFPKEGPSILRIQQVVRGDSAAYFCASSPMWEAETQYFGPGTRLLVL.